This note documents a single T cell receptor (beta chain) sequence. The antigen is not known. Germline V CDR1 and CDR2: MNHEY, SVGAGI. Trimming removed 0 bases from V and 5 bases from J, with 11 bases in between. The CDR3 length is 15 residues. During the collection period, no donor immune events like infections were recorded. Sequencing used immunoSEQ multiplex PCR; TCRdb keeps in-frame clones, though not all of them. The sample carries roughly 96,000 clones, over 75% recorded once. These data originate in a study of identifying expanded T cells in peripheral blood. Study-wide results and caveats: Differentially abundant clones: about 1.2 between replicates, 16.4 at roughly 15 days, roughly 18 at four.

This sequence joins TRBV6-5 and TRBJ1-5, with TRBD1 as a possible D gene (6 bases). Sequenced: blood. The TCR sequence derives from a person between 18 and 75 years old in good health. In DNA, the CDR3 is TGTGCCAGCAGTTACTCGTACAGGGCCGATCAGCCCCAGCATTTT. Protein: CASSYSYRADQPQHF.